This TCR beta chain was recovered during a study of vaccination effects on CD4 cells after COVID-19. As concerns this clone: The antigen is undetermined.

CDR3 length equals 13 residues. Trimming pared 0 bases from V and 3 bases from J, leaving 6 bases between. Per germline, CDR1 LGHNA and CDR2 YSLEER. This table comes from immunoSEQ multiplex PCR, and its TCRdb copy is limited to in-frame clones, with some not included. There are about 21,000 clones in the sample; 65% to 85% occur only once, and approximately 25% lies in the top ten. Broader study findings: From healthy vaccinees, only 1 of 255 vaccine-induced clones also reacted to common cold coronaviruses. Marked contraction was observed in infection-induced and vaccine-induced clones late after vaccination.

Prior to sequencing, the ViraFEST assay stimulated PBMC with viral peptide pools, which expanded the antigen-specific CD4+ T cells. Upon completion of under eleven days in culture, CD4+ T cells were isolated. People in the vaccine group had not been infected with SARS-CoV-2 before, and their nucleocapsid antibodies were negative. Both day 3 and day 7 saw half the medium replaced with IL-2 medium. The sequenced sample was CD4+ T cells from PBMCs cultured with HCoV-NL63 spike peptides, obtained before COVID-19 vaccination. The genes are TRBV4-3 and TRBJ2-7; no firm D call. The receptor was isolated from a human donor who received a COVID-19 vaccine. CDR3 region: CASSQEGHYEQYF. In DNA, the CDR3 is TGCGCCAGCAGCCAAGAAGGCCACTACGAGCAGTACTTC.